The source of this T cell receptor (beta chain) is a study of vaccination and CD4 T cells after COVID-19. Study-level information: Subjects got two shots of BNT162b2 or mRNA-1273 vaccine. Overlapping spike peptides of SARS-CoV-2, HCoV-NL63, HCoV-OC43 and HCoV-229E were used, and cells were stimulated with them.

CDR3 length: 15 amino acids. V shed 0 bases, J shed 6 bases, and the junction held 4 bases outside the gene matches. Germline V gene lookup returns CDR1 KGHSH and CDR2 LQKENI. Treatment of the sample: roughly nine-day PBMC culture with coronavirus spike peptide pools or control peptides (ViraFEST assay). After being plated at two million per well, PBMCs were cultured with approximately 9.9 IU/ml IL-2 and around 9.2 ug/ml peptide pools. Regarding the study as a whole: Vaccine-specific clones numbering 304 of 307 showed spike mono-reactivity in convalescent patients.

An Oncomine TCR Beta short-read assay was used to sequence the DNA from cultured CD4+ T cells. TCRdb reanalysed the PCR reads using MiXCR and keeps one entry per CDR3 protein. The repertoire has 9,100 or so distinct CDR3 sequences, under 30% of them found once; the top ten carry less than 25%. A remark on this clonotype: Its antigen is not identified.

The sequencing sample was made of cultured CD4+ T cells from blood. The receptor's source is a human donor with COVID-19. The rearrangement joins TRBV18 to TRBJ2-1; 8 positions agree with TRBD2. The DNA for the CDR3 is TGTGCCAGCTCACCACCTAGCGGGGTAACCAATGAGCAGTTCTTC. Translating gives CASSPPSGVTNEQFF. Drawing the rest from reference TRBV18 and TRBJ2-1, the complete variable domain is NAGVMQNPRHLVRRRGQEARLRCSPMKGHSHVYWYRQLPEEGLKFMVYLQKENIIDESGMPKERFSAEFPKEGPSILRIQQVVRGDSAAYFCASSPPSGVTNEQFFGPGTRLTVL.